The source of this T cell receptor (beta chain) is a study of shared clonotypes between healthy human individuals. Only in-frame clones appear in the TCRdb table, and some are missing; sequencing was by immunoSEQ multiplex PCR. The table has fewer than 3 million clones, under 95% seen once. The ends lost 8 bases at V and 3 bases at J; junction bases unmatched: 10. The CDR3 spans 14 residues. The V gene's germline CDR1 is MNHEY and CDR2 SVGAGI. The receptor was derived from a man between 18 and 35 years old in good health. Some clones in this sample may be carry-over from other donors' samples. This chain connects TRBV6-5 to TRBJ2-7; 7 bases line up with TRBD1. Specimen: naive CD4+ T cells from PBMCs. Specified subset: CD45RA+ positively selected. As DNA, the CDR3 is TGTGCCAGCGCGACACGGCAGGGGGACTACGAGCAGTACTTC. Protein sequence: CASATRQGDYEQYF.